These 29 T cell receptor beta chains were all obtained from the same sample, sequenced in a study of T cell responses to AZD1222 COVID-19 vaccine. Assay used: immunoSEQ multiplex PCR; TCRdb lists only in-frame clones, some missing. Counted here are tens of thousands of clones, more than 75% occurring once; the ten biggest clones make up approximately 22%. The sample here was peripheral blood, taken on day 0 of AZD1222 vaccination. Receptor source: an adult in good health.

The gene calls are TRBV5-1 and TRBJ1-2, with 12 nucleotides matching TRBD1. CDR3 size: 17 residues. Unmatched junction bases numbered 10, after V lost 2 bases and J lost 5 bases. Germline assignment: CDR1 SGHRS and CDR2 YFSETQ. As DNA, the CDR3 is TGCGCCAGCAGCTTCACGGGACAGGGGGCGGGTGCGTATGGCTACACCTTC. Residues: CASSFTGQGAGAYGYTF.

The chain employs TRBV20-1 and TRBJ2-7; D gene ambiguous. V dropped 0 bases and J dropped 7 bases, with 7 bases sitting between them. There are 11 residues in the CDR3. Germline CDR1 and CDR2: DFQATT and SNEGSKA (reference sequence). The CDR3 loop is CSARDQREQYF. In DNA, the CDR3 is TGCAGTGCTAGAGATCAACGGGAGCAGTACTTC.

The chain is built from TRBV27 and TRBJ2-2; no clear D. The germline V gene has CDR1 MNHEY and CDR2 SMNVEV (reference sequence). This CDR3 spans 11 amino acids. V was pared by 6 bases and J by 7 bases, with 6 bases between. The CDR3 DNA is TGTGCCAGCAGGTCTTTCGGGGAGCTGTTTTTT. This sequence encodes CASRSFGELFF.

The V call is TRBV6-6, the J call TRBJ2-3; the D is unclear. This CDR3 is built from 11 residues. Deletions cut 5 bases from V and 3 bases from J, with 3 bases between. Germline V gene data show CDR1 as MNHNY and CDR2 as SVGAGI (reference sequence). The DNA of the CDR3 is TGTGCCAGCAGTAGGACAGATACGCAGTATTTT. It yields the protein CASSRTDTQYF.

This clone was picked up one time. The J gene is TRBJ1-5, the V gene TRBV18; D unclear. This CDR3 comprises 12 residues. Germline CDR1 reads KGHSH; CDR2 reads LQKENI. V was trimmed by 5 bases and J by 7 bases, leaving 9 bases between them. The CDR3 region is CASSTAGQPQHF. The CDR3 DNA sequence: TGTGCCAGCTCAACGGCTGGCCAGCCCCAGCATTTT.

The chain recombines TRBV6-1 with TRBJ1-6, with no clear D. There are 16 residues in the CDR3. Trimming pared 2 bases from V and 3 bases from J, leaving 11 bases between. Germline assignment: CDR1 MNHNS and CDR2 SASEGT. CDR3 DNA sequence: TGTGCCAGCAGTGAACAGGCCAGACACTATAATTCACCCCTCCACTTT. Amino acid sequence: CASSEQARHYNSPLHF.

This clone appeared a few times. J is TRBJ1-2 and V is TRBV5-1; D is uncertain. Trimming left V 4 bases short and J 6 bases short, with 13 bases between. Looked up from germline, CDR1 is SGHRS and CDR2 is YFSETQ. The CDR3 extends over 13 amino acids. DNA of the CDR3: TGCGCCAGCAGCGCTTTTAGGGTACATGGCTACACCTTC. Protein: CASSAFRVHGYTF. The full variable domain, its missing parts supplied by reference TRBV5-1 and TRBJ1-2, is KAGVTQTPRYLIKTRGQQVTLSCSPISGHRSVSWYQQTPGQGLQFLFEYFSETQRNKGNFPGRFSGRQFSNSRSEMNVSTLELGDSALYLCASSAFRVHGYTFGSGTRLTVV.

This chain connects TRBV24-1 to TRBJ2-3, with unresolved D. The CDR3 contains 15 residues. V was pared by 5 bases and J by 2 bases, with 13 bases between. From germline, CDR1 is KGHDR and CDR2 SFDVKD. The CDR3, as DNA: TGTGCCACCAGTGCCCTCGACACCCCCACAGATACGCAGTATTTT. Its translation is CATSALDTPTDTQYF.

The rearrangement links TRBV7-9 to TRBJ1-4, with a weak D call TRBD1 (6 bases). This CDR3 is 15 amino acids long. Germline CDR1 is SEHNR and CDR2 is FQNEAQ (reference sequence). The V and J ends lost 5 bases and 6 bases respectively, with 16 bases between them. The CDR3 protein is CASSEPRGMDEKLFF. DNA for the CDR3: TGTGCCAGCAGCGAGCCCAGGGGAATGGATGAAAAACTGTTTTTT.

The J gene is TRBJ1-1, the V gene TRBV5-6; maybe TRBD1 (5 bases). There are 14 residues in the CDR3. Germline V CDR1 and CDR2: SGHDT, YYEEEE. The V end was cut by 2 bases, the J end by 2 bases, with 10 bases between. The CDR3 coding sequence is TGTGCCAGCAGCTTTCGACAGATTAACACTGAAGCTTTCTTT. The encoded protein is CASSFRQINTEAFF.

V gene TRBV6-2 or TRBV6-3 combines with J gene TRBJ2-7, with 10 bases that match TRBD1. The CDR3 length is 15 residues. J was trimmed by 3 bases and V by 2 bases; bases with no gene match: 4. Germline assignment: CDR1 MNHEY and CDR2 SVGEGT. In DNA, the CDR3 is TGTGCCAGCAGTTACGAAGACAGGGGGCTCTACGAGCAGTACTTC. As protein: CASSYEDRGLYEQYF.

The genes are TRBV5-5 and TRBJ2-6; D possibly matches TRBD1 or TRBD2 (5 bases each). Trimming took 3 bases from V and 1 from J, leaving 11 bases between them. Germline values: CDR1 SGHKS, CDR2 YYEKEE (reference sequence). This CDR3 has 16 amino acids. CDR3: CASSWGAGSGANVLTF. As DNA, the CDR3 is TGTGCCAGCAGCTGGGGAGCAGGGTCTGGGGCCAACGTCCTGACTTTC.

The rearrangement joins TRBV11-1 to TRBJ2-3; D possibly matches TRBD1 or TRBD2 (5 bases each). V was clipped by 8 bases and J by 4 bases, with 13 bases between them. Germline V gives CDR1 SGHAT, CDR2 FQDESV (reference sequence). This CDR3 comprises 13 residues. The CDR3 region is CASGGTRADTQYF. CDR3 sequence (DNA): TGTGCCAGCGGGGGTACTAGGGCAGATACGCAGTATTTT.

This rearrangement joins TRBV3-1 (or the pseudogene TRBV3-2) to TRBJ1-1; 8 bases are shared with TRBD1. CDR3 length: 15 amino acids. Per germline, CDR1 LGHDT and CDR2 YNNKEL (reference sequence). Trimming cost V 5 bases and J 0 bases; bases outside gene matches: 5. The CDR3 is CASSKRQGLNTEAFF. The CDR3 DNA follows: TGTGCCAGCAGCAAGAGACAGGGGTTGAACACTGAAGCTTTCTTT.

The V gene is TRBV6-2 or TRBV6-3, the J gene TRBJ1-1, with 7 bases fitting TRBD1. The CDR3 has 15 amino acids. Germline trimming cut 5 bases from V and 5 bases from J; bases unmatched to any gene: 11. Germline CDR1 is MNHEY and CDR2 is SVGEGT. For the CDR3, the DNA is TGTGCCAGCAGTGGCCCGAGGGGGCTCTCTACTGAAGCTTTCTTT. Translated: CASSGPRGLSTEAFF.

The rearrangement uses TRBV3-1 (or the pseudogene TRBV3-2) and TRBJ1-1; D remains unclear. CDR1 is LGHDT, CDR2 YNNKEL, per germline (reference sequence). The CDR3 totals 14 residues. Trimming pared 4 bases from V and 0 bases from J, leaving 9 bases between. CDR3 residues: CASSLGAMNTEAFF. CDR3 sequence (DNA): TGTGCCAGCAGCCTGGGAGCAATGAACACTGAAGCTTTCTTT.

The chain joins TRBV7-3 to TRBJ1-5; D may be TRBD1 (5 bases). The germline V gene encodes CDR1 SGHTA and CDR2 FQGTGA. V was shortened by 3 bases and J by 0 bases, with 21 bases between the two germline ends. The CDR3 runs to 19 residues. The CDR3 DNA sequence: TGTGCCAGCAGCTTGGCAGAAGGGTCAGGGAAATATAGCAATCAGCCCCAGCATTTT. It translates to CASSLAEGSGKYSNQPQHF.

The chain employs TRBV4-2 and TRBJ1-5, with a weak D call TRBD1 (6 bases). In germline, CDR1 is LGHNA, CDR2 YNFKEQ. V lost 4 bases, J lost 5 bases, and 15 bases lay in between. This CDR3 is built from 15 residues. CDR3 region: CASSRSGTPDQPQHF. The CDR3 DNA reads TGTGCCAGCAGCCGCTCCGGGACACCGGATCAGCCCCAGCATTTT.

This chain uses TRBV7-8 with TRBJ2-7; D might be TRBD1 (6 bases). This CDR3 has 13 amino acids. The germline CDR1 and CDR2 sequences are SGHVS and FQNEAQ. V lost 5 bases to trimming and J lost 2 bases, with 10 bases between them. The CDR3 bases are TGTGCCAGCAGCAGAAGACAGGCCTACGAGCAGTACTTC. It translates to CASSRRQAYEQYF.

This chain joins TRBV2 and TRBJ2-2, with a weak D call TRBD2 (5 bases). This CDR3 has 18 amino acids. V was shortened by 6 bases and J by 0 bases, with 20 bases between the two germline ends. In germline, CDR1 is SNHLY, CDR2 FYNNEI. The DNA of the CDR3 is TGTGCCAGCAGGTTTCGGAGCGGAGCATCACCGAACACCGGGGAGCTGTTTTTT. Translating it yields CASRFRSGASPNTGELFF.

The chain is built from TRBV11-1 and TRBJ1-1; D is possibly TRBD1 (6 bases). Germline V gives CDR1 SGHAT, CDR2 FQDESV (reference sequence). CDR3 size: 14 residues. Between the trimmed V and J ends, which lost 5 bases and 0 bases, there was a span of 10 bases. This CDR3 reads CASSRTGLNTEAFF. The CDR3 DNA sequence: TGTGCCAGCAGCCGCACAGGGCTGAACACTGAAGCTTTCTTT.

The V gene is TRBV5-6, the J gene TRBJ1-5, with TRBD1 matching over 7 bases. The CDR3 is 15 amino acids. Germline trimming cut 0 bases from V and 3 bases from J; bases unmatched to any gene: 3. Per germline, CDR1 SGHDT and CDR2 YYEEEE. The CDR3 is CASSLGQGINQPQHF. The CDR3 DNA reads TGTGCCAGCAGCTTGGGACAGGGTATCAATCAGCCCCAGCATTTT.

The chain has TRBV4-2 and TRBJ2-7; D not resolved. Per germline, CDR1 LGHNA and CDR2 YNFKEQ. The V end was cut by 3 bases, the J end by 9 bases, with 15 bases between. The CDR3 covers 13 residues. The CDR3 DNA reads TGTGCCAGCAGCCACGGACCCCGGATGGGGCAGTACTTC. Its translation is CASSHGPRMGQYF.

The CDR3 loop reads CASSSQGGSTEAFF. CDR3 sequence (DNA): TGTGCCAGCAGCTCCCAGGGAGGGAGCACTGAAGCTTTCTTT. The genes are TRBV7-2 and TRBJ1-1; TRBD1 might be the D (5 bases). Trimming shortened V by 4 bases and J by 4 bases, and 13 bases separated the two germline ends. This CDR3 is 14 amino acids long. Germline CDR1 SGHTA, CDR2 FQGNSA.

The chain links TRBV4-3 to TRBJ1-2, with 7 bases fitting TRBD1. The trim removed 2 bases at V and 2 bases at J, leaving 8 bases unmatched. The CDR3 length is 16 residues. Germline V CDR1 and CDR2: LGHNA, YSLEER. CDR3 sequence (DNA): TGCGCCAGCAGCCAAAGGACAGGCAATTCCAACTATGGCTACACCTTC. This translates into CASSQRTGNSNYGYTF.

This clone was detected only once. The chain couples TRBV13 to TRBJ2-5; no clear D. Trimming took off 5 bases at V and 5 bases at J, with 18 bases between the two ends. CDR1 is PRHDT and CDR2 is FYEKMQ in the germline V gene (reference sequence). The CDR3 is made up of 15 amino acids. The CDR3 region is CASSHRDRGYETQYF. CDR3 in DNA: TGTGCCAGCAGCCACCGAGACCGCGGTTACGAGACCCAGTACTTC.

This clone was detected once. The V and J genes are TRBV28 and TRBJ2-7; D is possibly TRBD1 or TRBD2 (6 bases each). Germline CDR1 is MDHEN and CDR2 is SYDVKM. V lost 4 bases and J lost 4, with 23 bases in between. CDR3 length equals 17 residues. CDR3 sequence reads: CASSSGGWGAQGYEQYF. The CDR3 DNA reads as TGTGCCAGCAGTTCCGGGGGATGGGGGGCTCAGGGTTACGAGCAGTACTTC.

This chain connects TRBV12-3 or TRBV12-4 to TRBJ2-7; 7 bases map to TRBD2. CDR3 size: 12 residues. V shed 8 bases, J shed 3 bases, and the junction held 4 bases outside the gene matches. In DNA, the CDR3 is TGTGCCAGCTCAACGGGGGGCTACGAGCAGTACTTC. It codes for CASSTGGYEQYF.

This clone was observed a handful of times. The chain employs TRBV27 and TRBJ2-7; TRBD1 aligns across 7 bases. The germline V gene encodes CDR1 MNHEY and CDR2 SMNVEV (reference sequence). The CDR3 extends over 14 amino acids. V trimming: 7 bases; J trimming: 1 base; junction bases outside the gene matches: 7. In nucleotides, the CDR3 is TGTGCCAGCACGAGGGGGCTTGGATCCTACGAGCAGTACTTC. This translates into CASTRGLGSYEQYF.